Presented here are 23 T cell receptor beta chains from one specimen sequenced in a study of Ad26.COV2.S vaccination and SARS-CoV-2 variants. The protocol was immunoSEQ multiplex PCR, while the TCRdb copy is restricted to in-frame clones and leaves out a portion. The data contain roughly 92,000 clones, more than 65% of them singletons. This sample comprised peripheral blood, obtained after recovery from COVID-19. Receptors originate from a human donor who had recovered from COVID-19.

This clone showed up just a few times. CDR3 region: CASSLSGVTGADSPLHF. Written as DNA, the CDR3 is TGTGCCAGCAGTTTATCTGGCGTGACAGGGGCCGATTCACCCCTCCACTTT. The rearrangement joins TRBV27 to TRBJ1-6; 8 positions match TRBD1. Trimming removed 0 bases from V and 8 bases from J; junction bases left unmatched: 9. The CDR3 sequence is 17 residues long. CDR1 and CDR2 (germline): MNHEY, SMNVEV (reference sequence).

V and J are TRBV29-1 and TRBJ2-7; D may be TRBD2 (6 bases). CDR3 length equals 14 residues. V lost 3 bases and J 5 bases, leaving 17 bases between the germline ends. Per the germline V gene, CDR1 is SQVTM and CDR2 is ANQGSEA. The CDR3 sequence: CSVEVGGRRDEQYF. In nucleotides, the CDR3 is TGCAGCGTTGAGGTGGGGGGACGAAGGGACGAGCAGTACTTC.

The chain employs TRBV28 and TRBJ1-2, with TRBD1 matching over 8 bases. J lost 3 bases, V lost 4 bases, and 4 bases had no gene match. The CDR3 length is 14 residues. CDR1 and CDR2 (germline): MDHEN, SYDVKM. CDR3 in DNA: TGTGCCAGCAGTTCCGCGGACAGGGACTATGGCTACACCTTC. Amino acids: CASSSADRDYGYTF.

This chain links TRBV5-1 with TRBJ1-2, with 9 bases matching TRBD1. The germline gives CDR1 SGHRS, CDR2 YFSETQ. J lost 6 bases, V lost 4 bases, and 16 bases had no gene match. The CDR3 is made up of 17 amino acids. The CDR3 is CASSPTGQGTSFNGYTF. CDR3 bases: TGCGCCAGCAGCCCCACGGGACAGGGAACGTCATTCAATGGCTACACCTTC.

This chain links TRBV7-2 with TRBJ2-1, with TRBD1 identical over 9 bases. This CDR3 is built from 15 residues. V lost 5 bases to trimming and J lost 0 bases; unmatched junction nucleotides: 2. Germline V gene data show CDR1 as SGHTA and CDR2 as FQGNSA. CDR3 protein: CASSQTGGSYNEQFF. The CDR3 nucleotides are TGTGCCAGCAGCCAGACAGGGGGCTCCTACAATGAGCAGTTCTTC.

This chain links TRBV28 with TRBJ1-1, with D perhaps TRBD1 (5 bases). The CDR3 contains 17 residues. V lost 6 bases and J lost 11, with 31 bases in between. Germline assignment: CDR1 MDHEN and CDR2 SYDVKM. CDR3 amino acids: CASREPSRRAHSGRAFF. CDR3 in DNA: TGTGCCAGCAGGGAACCCTCCCGAAGGGCCCATTCGGGACGCGCTTTCTTT.

The chain couples TRBV24-1 to TRBJ2-7, with D possibly being TRBD1 (5 bases). The CDR3 extends over 15 amino acids. CDR1 and CDR2 from the germline V gene are KGHDR and SFDVKD. V was shortened by 3 bases and J by 1 base, with 12 bases between the two germline ends. CDR3 DNA: TGTGCCACCAGTGATACCAGGACACTATCCTACGAGCAGTACTTC. It yields the protein CATSDTRTLSYEQYF.

This chain joins TRBV9 and TRBJ2-1, with 7 bases fitting TRBD1. V trimming: 3 bases; J trimming: 8 bases; junction bases outside the gene matches: 2. The germline gives CDR1 SGDLS, CDR2 YYNGEE. This CDR3 is built from 12 residues. The CDR3 is CASSAGGYEQFF. DNA for the CDR3: TGTGCCAGCAGCGCAGGGGGTTATGAGCAGTTCTTC.

This clone has only a few counts. V is TRBV28 and J is TRBJ2-5, with D possibly TRBD1 on 6 matching bases. V lost 1 base and J lost 9, with 12 bases in between. Per germline, CDR1 MDHEN and CDR2 SYDVKM. This CDR3 is 13 amino acids long. CDR3 nucleotide sequence: TGTGCCAGCAGTTTATTGCAGGGGCAGGCCCAGTACTTC. Its translation is CASSLLQGQAQYF.

This chain connects TRBV7-6 to TRBJ1-6; D uncertain. This CDR3 contains 12 residues. The V and J ends lost 1 base and 9 bases respectively, with 4 bases between them. Germline V lookup: CDR1 SGHVS, CDR2 FNYEAQ. The CDR3 bases are TGTGCCAGCAGCTTAGTCGGTTCACCCCTCCACTTT. Amino acids: CASSLVGSPLHF.

The J gene is TRBJ2-1, the V gene TRBV12-3 or TRBV12-4; D is ambiguous. CDR3 size: 13 residues. V lost 6 bases, J lost 4 bases, and 10 bases lay in between. In nucleotides, the CDR3 is TGTGCCAGCAGCCCGACGGTATACAATGAGCAGTTCTTC. Translating gives CASSPTVYNEQFF.

The chain links TRBV10-3 to TRBJ2-1; 9 bases are a match to TRBD2. V trimming: 5 bases; J trimming: 8 bases; junction bases outside the gene matches: 7. CDR1 ENHRY and CDR2 SYGVKD come from the germline V gene. The CDR3 runs 14 residues. CDR3 bases: TGTGCCATCAGTTCCGGGACTAGCAATGATGAGCAGTTCTTC. Translating gives CAISSGTSNDEQFF.

The chain carries TRBV28 and TRBJ1-6, with D perhaps matching TRBD1 (5 bases). The V end was cut by 8 bases, the J end by 10 bases, with 18 bases between. This CDR3 comprises 14 residues. Germline V lookup: CDR1 MDHEN, CDR2 SYDVKM. The CDR3 DNA follows: TGTGCCAGCGCGGGGGGGGGAACCTTCTCACCCCTCCACTTT. This encodes CASAGGGTFSPLHF.

This clone showed up just once. The CDR3 DNA reads as TGTGCCAGCAGCCCAGGCATCGGACCAATGAACACTGAAGCTTTCTTT. It yields the protein CASSPGIGPMNTEAFF. This chain connects TRBV11-1 to TRBJ1-1; D is uncertain. The CDR3 length is 16 residues. The germline V gene encodes CDR1 SGHAT and CDR2 FQDESV (reference sequence). V was cut by 5 bases and J by 0 bases, with 16 bases left in between. Filled out from reference TRBV11-1 and TRBJ1-1, the complete variable domain reads EAEVAQSPRYKITEKSQAVAFWCDPISGHATLYWYRQILGQGPELLVQFQDESVVDDSQLPKDRFSAERLKGVDSTLKIQPAELGDSAMYLCASSPGIGPMNTEAFFGQGTRLTVV.

The CDR3 sequence is CASTKILAGGAYAGYTF. For the CDR3, the DNA is TGCGCCAGCACTAAAATCCTAGCGGGGGGCGCATACGCCGGCTACACCTTC. V gene TRBV4-3 combines with J gene TRBJ1-2; the D gene is possibly TRBD1 (6 bases). Per the germline V gene, CDR1 is LGHNA and CDR2 is YSLEER. Trimming took 7 bases from V and 8 from J, leaving 29 bases between them. The CDR3 is made up of 17 amino acids.

The chain combines TRBV4-2 with TRBJ1-4; D is unresolved. Germline CDR1 and CDR2: LGHNA and YNFKEQ. V was trimmed by 2 bases and J by 3 bases, leaving 10 bases between them. The CDR3 length is 15 residues. In DNA, the CDR3 is TGTGCCAGCAGCCAACTCGGCCAGGCTAATGAAAAACTGTTTTTT. Translated: CASSQLGQANEKLFF.

The chain joins TRBV10-3 to TRBJ1-2; the D is unclear. Trimming took 0 bases from V and 10 from J, leaving 6 bases between them. The CDR3 runs to 11 residues. Germline lookup yields CDR1 ENHRY and CDR2 SYGVKD. The CDR3 nucleotides are TGTGCCATCAGTGAGTCGGCTGCCTACACCTTC. It specifies CAISESAAYTF.

This clone was recorded once. The chain links TRBV27 to TRBJ1-3; D might be TRBD1 (5 bases). Deletions cut 6 bases from V and 3 bases from J, with 12 bases between. The CDR3 has 14 amino acids. Germline V gene lookup returns CDR1 MNHEY and CDR2 SMNVEV (reference sequence). For the CDR3, the DNA is TGTGCCAGCAGGTTCCAGGGCGGTGGAAACACCATATATTTT. It yields the protein CASRFQGGGNTIYF.

This chain joins TRBV5-4 and TRBJ1-1; 11 bases agree with TRBD1. The CDR3 is 15 amino acids. J was trimmed by 1 base and V by 4 bases; bases with no gene match: 3. Germline loops: CDR1 SGHNT, CDR2 YYREEE (reference sequence). The CDR3 loop reads CASSTGQGGNTEAFF. The CDR3 coding sequence is TGTGCCAGCAGCACGGGACAGGGGGGGAACACTGAAGCTTTCTTT. The complete variable domain, with remaining parts taken from reference TRBV5-4 and TRBJ1-1, reads ETGVTQSPTHLIKTRGQQVTLRCSSQSGHNTVSWYQQALGQGPQFIFQYYREEENGRGNFPPRFSGLQFPNYSSELNVNALELDDSALYLCASSTGQGGNTEAFFGQGTRLTVV.

The V call is TRBV2, the J call TRBJ1-2; 8 positions match TRBD1. V lost 6 bases to trimming and J lost 4 bases; unmatched junction nucleotides: 7. The CDR3 totals 14 residues. Per germline, CDR1 SNHLY and CDR2 FYNNEI. The CDR3 is CASSGQGAGYGYTF. The CDR3 coding sequence is TGTGCCAGCAGCGGTCAGGGGGCCGGCTATGGCTACACCTTC.

The V and J genes are TRBV9 and TRBJ1-1, with D perhaps TRBD1 (5 bases). The CDR3 length is 15 residues. Trimming stripped 0 bases from V and 6 bases from J, with 15 bases between. CDR1 and CDR2 (germline): SGDLS, YYNGEE. The CDR3 spells CASSVGAGYSAEAFF. The CDR3 DNA follows: TGTGCCAGCAGCGTAGGGGCAGGGTATTCCGCTGAAGCTTTCTTT.

The chain couples TRBV4-2 to TRBJ1-1; D uncertain. V shed 0 bases and J shed 5 bases, with 10 bases lying between them. CDR3 length: 14 residues. The germline V gene has CDR1 LGHNA and CDR2 YNFKEQ. In DNA, the CDR3 is TGTGCCAGCAGCCAAGATCCCAGGCTTACTGAAGCTTTCTTT. Protein product: CASSQDPRLTEAFF.

The chain joins TRBV19 to TRBJ2-2, with 11 bases matching TRBD2. This CDR3 is 16 amino acids long. Germline CDR1 LNHDA, CDR2 SQIVND (reference sequence). V gave up 3 bases and J gave up 4 bases; unmatched junction bases: 4. The CDR3 loop reads CASSILAGGITGELFF. DNA of the CDR3: TGTGCCAGTAGTATTCTAGCGGGAGGTATCACCGGGGAGCTGTTTTTT.